These 21 T cell receptor beta chains came from one sample sequenced in a study of cytomegalovirus exposure and HLA in healthy donors. Researchers ran the PCR with 60 Vbeta and 13 Jbeta primers. Profiled with immunoSEQ multiplex PCR; TCRdb holds only in-frame clones, not every one. The sample has 150,000 to 200,000 clones, 80% to 90% seen once; the top ten hold 2.4%. Source material: PBMCs. The source is a male donor in good health and CMV-seronegative.

Of note for this clone: Germline is not matched at one junction end, which may reflect a read error. The chain joins TRBV6-1 to TRBJ1-2; maybe TRBD1 (5 bases). CDR1 is MNHNS, CDR2 SASEGT, per germline. The CDR3 spans 15 residues. CDR3 region: CASSEPGARAYGYPF. In DNA form, the CDR3 reads TGTGCCAGCAGTGAGCCGGGAGCCAGGGCTTATGGCTACCCCTTC.

This clone came up a few times. This chain joins TRBV27 and TRBJ2-7, with D perhaps TRBD1 (6 bases). V dropped 2 bases and J dropped 2 bases, with 22 bases sitting between them. The CDR3 is 18 residues long. Germline values: CDR1 MNHEY, CDR2 SMNVEV (reference sequence). CDR3 in DNA: TGTGCCAGCAGTTTAGATGATACAGGGTTCCCAGGTGCCTACGAGCAGTACTTC. This gives the protein CASSLDDTGFPGAYEQYF.

V gene TRBV29-1 combines with J gene TRBJ2-7; 9 positions match TRBD1. The junction had 1 base not matched to a gene; V was cut back by 4 bases and J by 3 bases. Germline V gives CDR1 SQVTM, CDR2 ANQGSEA. This CDR3 is built from 12 residues. The CDR3 nucleotides are TGCAGCGTTGGGGGACAGGGCTACGAGCAGTACTTC. Translated, it gives CSVGGQGYEQYF.

V gene TRBV5-4 combines with J gene TRBJ1-2, with D unresolved. CDR1 and CDR2 from the germline V gene are SGHNT and YYREEE (reference sequence). The CDR3 sequence is 13 residues long. Between the trimmed V and J ends, which lost 5 bases and 3 bases, there was a span of 11 bases. The CDR3 loop reads CASRQDTDYGYTF. CDR3 bases: TGTGCCAGCAGACAAGACACCGACTATGGCTACACCTTC.

This rearrangement joins TRBV27 to TRBJ2-1; 7 positions agree with TRBD1. V dropped 8 bases and J dropped 7; count of bases not matched to a gene: 2. The CDR3 has 11 residues. Per germline, CDR1 MNHEY and CDR2 SMNVEV (reference sequence). The CDR3 nucleotides are TGTGCCAGCCACAGGGGTAATGAGCAGTTCTTC. It specifies CASHRGNEQFF.

This rearrangement joins TRBV19 to TRBJ2-3, with 7 bases that match TRBD2. Germline loops: CDR1 LNHDA, CDR2 SQIVND (reference sequence). The V and J ends lost 5 bases and 4 bases, in that order; junction bases with no gene match: 6. This CDR3 is built from 14 residues. In nucleotides, the CDR3 is TGTGCCAGTAGTTTCCAGACTAGCCCAGATACGCAGTATTTT. Its translation: CASSFQTSPDTQYF.

A single count supports this clone. J is TRBJ2-5 and V is TRBV5-8; 9 bases agree with TRBD2. The CDR3 loop spans 15 amino acids. V lost 3 bases to trimming and J lost 0 bases; unmatched junction nucleotides: 3. Germline V lookup: CDR1 SGHTS, CDR2 YDEGEE. As DNA, the CDR3 is TGTGCCAGCAGCTCGGGACTAGCCTACCAAGAGACCCAGTACTTC. Residues: CASSSGLAYQETQYF.

The chain is built from TRBV12-2 and TRBJ2-7; TRBD1, the table's D call, was not compared with the DNA. TRBV12-2 is flagged as a pseudogene. The CDR3 totals 17 residues. CDR3 protein: CASRLPLTGSKPYEQYF. The CDR3 coding sequence is TGTGCAAGTCGCTTACCGTTGACAGGTTCGAAACCCTACGAGCAGTACTTC.

V is TRBV21-1 and J is TRBJ1-5; the table's D call TRBD1 went unverified against the DNA. TRBV21-1 is reported as a pseudogene. The CDR3 totals 17 residues. This CDR3 is CASSQTSDRLSNQPQHF. The CDR3 bases are TGTGCCAGCAGCCAAACGTCGGACAGACTTAGCAATCAGCCCCAGCATTTT.

This clone was observed a few times. The CDR3 loop is CASRTGTGNNEQFF. For the CDR3, the DNA is TGTGCCAGCAGAACCGGGACAGGGAACAATGAGCAGTTCTTC. The chain uses TRBV7-9 and TRBJ2-1, with 9 bases identical to TRBD1. J lost 5 bases, V lost 6 bases, and 5 bases had no gene match. Germline values: CDR1 SEHNR, CDR2 FQNEAQ (reference sequence). The CDR3 contains 14 residues.

This clone showed up just a few times. This chain links TRBV6-6 with TRBJ1-5; TRBD1 matches 9 bases. CDR1 is MNHNY, CDR2 SVGAGI, per germline (reference sequence). The length of the CDR3 is 16 residues. Trimming removed 6 bases from V and 0 bases from J; junction bases left unmatched: 6. The CDR3 nucleotides read TGTGCCAGCAGCCTAACAGGGGGCAATAGCAATCAGCCCCAGCATTTT. This encodes CASSLTGGNSNQPQHF.

Only one count was recorded for this clone. Here the CDR3 DNA reads TGTGCCAGCAGCCCCCTAGCGGGGAACACCGGGGAGCTGTTTTTT. Amino acid sequence: CASSPLAGNTGELFF. The gene calls are TRBV7-2 and TRBJ2-2; 8 bases map to TRBD2. With V trimmed by 5 bases and J by 1 base, 3 bases remained unmatched. Germline V gene lookup returns CDR1 SGHTA and CDR2 FQGNSA. This CDR3 comprises 15 residues.

This clone was observed once. The chain is built from TRBV6-1 and TRBJ1-1, with D uncertain. There are 14 residues in the CDR3. The V gene's germline CDR1 is MNHNS and CDR2 SASEGT. V was trimmed by 3 bases and J by 6 bases, leaving 14 bases between them. In DNA, the CDR3 is TGTGCCAGCAGTGAGTTTCCTGTTGTCCCTGAAGCTTTCTTT. Translation: CASSEFPVVPEAFF.

The chain carries TRBV7-6 and TRBJ2-7, with 9 bases identical to TRBD1. V lost 4 bases, J lost 2 bases, and 6 bases stayed unmatched. From germline, CDR1 is SGHVS and CDR2 FNYEAQ. This CDR3 has 15 amino acids. Here the CDR3 reads CASSSGQGPTYEQYF. In nucleotides, the CDR3 is TGTGCCAGCAGCTCCGGACAGGGGCCAACCTACGAGCAGTACTTC.

The gene calls are TRBV7-8 and TRBJ2-7; D unclear. This CDR3 comprises 11 residues. V dropped 7 bases and J dropped 5 bases, with 9 bases sitting between them. Germline V lookup: CDR1 SGHVS, CDR2 FQNEAQ. The CDR3 loop reads CASTSLHEQYF. Written as DNA, the CDR3 is TGTGCCAGCACCTCCCTCCACGAGCAGTACTTC.

The chain is built from TRBV28 and TRBJ2-7, with a weak D call TRBD2 (5 bases). This CDR3 spans 14 amino acids. Germline values: CDR1 MDHEN, CDR2 SYDVKM. V was shortened by 6 bases and J by 0 bases, with 12 bases between the two germline ends. This chain's CDR3 is CASRAAGDSYEQYF. The CDR3 bases are TGTGCCAGCAGAGCGGCTGGGGACTCCTACGAGCAGTACTTC.

The V and J genes are TRBV7-2 and TRBJ2-5, with a weak D call TRBD2 (5 bases). V dropped 2 bases and J dropped 5 bases, with 9 bases sitting between them. In germline, CDR1 is SGHTA, CDR2 FQGNSA. This CDR3 spans 13 amino acids. CDR3 in amino acids: CASSLWQRETQYF. CDR3 nucleotides: TGTGCCAGCAGCTTATGGCAGCGGGAGACCCAGTACTTC.

This clone was seen only a few times. This rearrangement joins TRBV5-1 to TRBJ1-1; TRBD1 matches at 7 bases. The CDR3 extends over 15 amino acids. Germline V lookup: CDR1 SGHRS, CDR2 YFSETQ. V shed 4 bases and J 1 base; nucleotides not matched to a gene: 7. The CDR3 reads CASSAPGGTNTEAFF. The CDR3 region has the DNA TGCGCCAGCAGCGCACCAGGGGGGACGAACACTGAAGCTTTCTTT.

The chain recombines TRBV7-9 with TRBJ1-6; 7 positions match TRBD1. This CDR3 is 12 amino acids long. Trimming cost V 8 bases and J 9 bases; bases outside gene matches: 4. Germline V gene lookup returns CDR1 SEHNR and CDR2 FQNEAQ (reference sequence). In nucleotides, the CDR3 is TGTGCCAGCGGGACAGCGACTTCACCCCTCCACTTT. It encodes CASGTATSPLHF.

The chain is built from TRBV27 and TRBJ2-3, with TRBD2 identical over 11 bases. CDR3 size: 16 residues. Losses at the gene ends were 6 bases for V and 3 bases for J; bases not matched to a gene: 8. CDR1 and CDR2 from the germline V gene are MNHEY and SMNVEV (reference sequence). The CDR3 protein is CASRKLAGGGTDTQYF. The DNA of the CDR3 is TGTGCCAGCAGAAAGCTAGCGGGAGGTGGGACAGATACGCAGTATTTT.

This clone was found a few times. The chain carries TRBV7-9 and TRBJ2-2, with 7 bases aligning to TRBD2. V dropped 5 bases and J dropped 0; count of bases not matched to a gene: 9. The CDR3 runs 17 residues. The germline V gene encodes CDR1 SEHNR and CDR2 FQNEAQ (reference sequence). The CDR3 nucleotides are TGTGCCAGCAGCATGGCTACTAGCGCATCGAACACCGGGGAGCTGTTTTTT. Residues: CASSMATSASNTGELFF.